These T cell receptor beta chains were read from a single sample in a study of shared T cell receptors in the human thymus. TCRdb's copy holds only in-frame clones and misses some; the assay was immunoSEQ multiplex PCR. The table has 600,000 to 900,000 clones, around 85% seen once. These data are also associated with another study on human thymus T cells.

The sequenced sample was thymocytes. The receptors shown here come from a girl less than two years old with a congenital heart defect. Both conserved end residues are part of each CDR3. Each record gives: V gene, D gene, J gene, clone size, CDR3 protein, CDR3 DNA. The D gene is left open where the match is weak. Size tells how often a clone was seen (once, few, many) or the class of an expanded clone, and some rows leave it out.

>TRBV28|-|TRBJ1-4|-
CASSPPRDRPNEKLFF
TGTGCCAGCAGCCCCCCCCGTGACAGGCCTAATGAAAAACTGTTTTTT
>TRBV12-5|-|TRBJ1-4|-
CASGLEQVGNEKLFF
TGTGCTAGTGGTTTAGAACAGGTTGGGAATGAAAAACTGTTTTTT
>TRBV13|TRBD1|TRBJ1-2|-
CASSSRQGRDTF
TGTGCCAGCAGCTCAAGACAGGGAAGAGACACCTTC
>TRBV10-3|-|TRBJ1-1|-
CAISGLGRTPHINTEAFF
TGTGCCATCAGCGGATTAGGGAGGACCCCCCATATTAACACTGAAGCTTTCTTT
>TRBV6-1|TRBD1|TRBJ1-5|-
CATDRGQGNQPQHF
TGTGCCACGGACAGGGGGCAGGGCAATCAGCCCCAGCATTTT
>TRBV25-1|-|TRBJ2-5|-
CASSEAGGTAAQYF
TGTGCCAGCAGTGAAGCGGGTGGTACAGCGGCCCAGTACTTC
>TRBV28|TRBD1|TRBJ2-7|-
CASYRQGAYEQYF
TGTGCCAGCTACAGACAGGGGGCCTACGAGCAGTACTTC
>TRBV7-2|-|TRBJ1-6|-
CASSLERFGNSPLHF
TGTGCCAGCAGCTTAGAGAGGTTTGGTAATTCACCCCTCCACTTT
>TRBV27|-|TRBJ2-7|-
CASSSTDSSYEQYF
TGTGCCAGCAGTTCCACCGACAGCTCCTACGAGCAGTACTTC
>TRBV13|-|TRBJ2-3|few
CASSSPTGEEDTQYF
TGTGCCAGCAGCTCACCCACAGGGGAGGAGGATACGCAGTATTTT
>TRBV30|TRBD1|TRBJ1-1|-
CAWSVNHGTGGTEAFF
TGTGCCTGGAGTGTAAACCACGGAACAGGGGGCACTGAAGCTTTCTTT
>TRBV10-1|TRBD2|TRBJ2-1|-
CASSGTSGGNNEQFF
TGCGCCAGCAGTGGAACTAGCGGGGGAAACAATGAGCAGTTCTTC
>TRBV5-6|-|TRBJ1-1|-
CASSLLGDMNTEAFF
TGTGCCAGCAGCTTGCTCGGGGACATGAACACTGAAGCTTTCTTT
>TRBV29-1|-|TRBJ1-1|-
CSSRQRAGKNTEAFF
TGCAGCTCTCGTCAGAGGGCCGGGAAGAACACTGAAGCTTTCTTT
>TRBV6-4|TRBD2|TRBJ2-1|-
CASSDGTSGAPWAHEQFF
TGTGCCAGCAGTGACGGGACTAGCGGGGCGCCCTGGGCCCATGAGCAGTTCTTC
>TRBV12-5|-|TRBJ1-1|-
CASGLARDRGAFF
TGTGCTAGTGGTTTGGCACGCGACCGGGGAGCTTTCTTT
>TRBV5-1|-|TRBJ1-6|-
CASSLTPLLSYNSPLHF
TGCGCCAGCAGCTTGACCCCACTACTCTCCTATAATTCACCCCTCCACTTT
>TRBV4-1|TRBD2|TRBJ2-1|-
CASSQAAGGPTAKTYNEQFF
TGCGCCAGCAGCCAAGCGGCGGGGGGGCCGACGGCGAAAACATACAATGAGCAGTTCTTC
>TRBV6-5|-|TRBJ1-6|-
CASSYSTNSYNSPLHF
TGTGCCAGCAGTTACTCGACAAACTCCTATAATTCACCCCTCCACTTT
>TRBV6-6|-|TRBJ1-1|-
CASSYAVEAFF
TGTGCCAGCAGTTACGCGGTCGAAGCTTTCTTT
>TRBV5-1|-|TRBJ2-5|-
CASSLSAIAETQYF
TGCGCCAGCAGTCTGAGCGCCATTGCGGAGACCCAGTACTTC
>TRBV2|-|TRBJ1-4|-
CASRFTGGEKLFF
TGTGCCAGCCGTTTCACGGGCGGGGAAAAACTGTTTTTT
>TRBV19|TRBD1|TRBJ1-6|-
CASSTPGGHNSPLHF
TGTGCCAGTAGTACTCCAGGGGGCCATAATTCACCCCTCCACTTT
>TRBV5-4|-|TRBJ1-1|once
CASSLPGDLSTEAFF
TGTGCCAGCAGCTTGCCCGGGGACTTGAGCACTGAAGCTTTCTTT
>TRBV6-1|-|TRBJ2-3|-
CASNRFTDTQYF
TGTGCCAGCAACAGATTCACAGATACGCAGTATTTT
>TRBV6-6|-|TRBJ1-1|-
CATHPWLDTEAFF
TGTGCCACCCACCCCTGGCTCGACACTGAAGCTTTCTTT
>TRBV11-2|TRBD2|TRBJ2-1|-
CASSPTSGGGPYNEQFF
TGTGCCAGCAGCCCGACTAGCGGGGGGGGCCCCTACAATGAGCAGTTCTTC
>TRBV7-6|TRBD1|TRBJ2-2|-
CASSQPRTGYTGELFF
TGTGCCAGCAGCCAGCCTCGGACAGGGTACACCGGGGAGCTGTTTTTT
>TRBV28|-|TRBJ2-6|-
CASSPLGANVLTF
TGTGCCAGCAGCCCCCTTGGGGCCAACGTCCTGACTTTC
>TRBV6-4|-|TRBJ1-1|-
CASSDPTSGEAFF
TGTGCCAGCAGTGACCCGACAAGTGGTGAAGCTTTCTTT
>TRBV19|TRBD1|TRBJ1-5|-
CASSNTGVSGNQPQHF
TGTGCCAGTAGTAATACAGGGGTAAGTGGCAATCAGCCCCAGCATTTT
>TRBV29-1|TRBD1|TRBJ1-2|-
CSVSGGQHYGYTF
TGCAGCGTTTCAGGGGGTCAGCACTATGGCTACACCTTC
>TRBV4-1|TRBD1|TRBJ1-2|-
CASSQDLSPGQGHYGYTF
TGCGCCAGCAGCCAAGATTTATCTCCGGGACAGGGACACTATGGCTACACCTTC
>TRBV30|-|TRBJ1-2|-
CAWSEQIQGSATF
TGTGCCTGGAGCGAACAAATACAGGGTTCTGCTACCTTC
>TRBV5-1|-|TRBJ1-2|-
CASSLKGAGGYTF
TGCGCCAGCAGCTTGAAAGGGGCGGGGGGCTACACCTTC
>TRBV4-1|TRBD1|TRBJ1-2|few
CASSHRTGENYGYTF
TGCGCCAGCAGCCACCGGACAGGGGAGAACTATGGCTACACCTTC
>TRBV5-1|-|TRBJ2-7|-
CASSWRSTSHDEQYF
TGCGCCAGCAGCTGGAGGTCGACTAGTCACGACGAGCAGTACTTC
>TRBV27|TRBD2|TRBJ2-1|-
CASSPSRGLAINEQFF
TGTGCCAGCAGTCCCTCTCGAGGACTAGCGATCAATGAGCAGTTCTTC
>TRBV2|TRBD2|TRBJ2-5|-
CASSDHAGGRQETQYF
TGTGCCAGCAGTGATCATGCGGGGGGTCGACAAGAGACCCAGTACTTC
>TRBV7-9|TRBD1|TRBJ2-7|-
CASSLTGETAYEQYF
TGTGCCAGCTCCCTAACAGGGGAAACTGCCTACGAGCAGTACTTC
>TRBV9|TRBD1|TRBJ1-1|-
CASSQYRGRVNTEAFF
TGTGCCAGCAGCCAATACAGGGGGCGCGTGAACACTGAAGCTTTCTTT
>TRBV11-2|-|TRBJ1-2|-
CASNSHGRGSNYGYTF
TGTGCCAGCAACTCCCACGGGAGGGGTTCTAACTATGGCTACACCTTC
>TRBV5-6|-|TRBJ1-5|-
CASSSRRGGDSNQPQHF
TGTGCCAGCAGCTCCCGTCGGGGAGGGGATAGCAATCAGCCCCAGCATTTT
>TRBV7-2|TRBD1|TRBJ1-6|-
CASSLIRDRDSPLHF
TGTGCCAGCAGCTTAATCCGGGACAGGGATTCACCCCTCCACTTT